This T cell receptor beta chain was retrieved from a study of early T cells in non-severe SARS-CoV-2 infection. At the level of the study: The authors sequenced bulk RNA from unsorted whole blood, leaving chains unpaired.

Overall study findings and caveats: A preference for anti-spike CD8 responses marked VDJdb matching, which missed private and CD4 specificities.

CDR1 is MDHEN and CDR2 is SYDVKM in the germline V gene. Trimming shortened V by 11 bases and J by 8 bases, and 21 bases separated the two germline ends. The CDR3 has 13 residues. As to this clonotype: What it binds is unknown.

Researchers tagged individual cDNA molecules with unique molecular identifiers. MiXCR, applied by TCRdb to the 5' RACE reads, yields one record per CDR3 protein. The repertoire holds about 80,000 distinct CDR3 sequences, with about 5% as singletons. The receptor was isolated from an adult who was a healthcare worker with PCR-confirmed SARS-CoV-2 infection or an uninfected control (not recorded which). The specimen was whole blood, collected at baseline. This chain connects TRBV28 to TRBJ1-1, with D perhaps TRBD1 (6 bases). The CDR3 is CAGQGRAYREAFF. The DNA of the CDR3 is TGTGCCGGCCAGGGGCGGGCTTATCGAGAAGCTTTCTTT.